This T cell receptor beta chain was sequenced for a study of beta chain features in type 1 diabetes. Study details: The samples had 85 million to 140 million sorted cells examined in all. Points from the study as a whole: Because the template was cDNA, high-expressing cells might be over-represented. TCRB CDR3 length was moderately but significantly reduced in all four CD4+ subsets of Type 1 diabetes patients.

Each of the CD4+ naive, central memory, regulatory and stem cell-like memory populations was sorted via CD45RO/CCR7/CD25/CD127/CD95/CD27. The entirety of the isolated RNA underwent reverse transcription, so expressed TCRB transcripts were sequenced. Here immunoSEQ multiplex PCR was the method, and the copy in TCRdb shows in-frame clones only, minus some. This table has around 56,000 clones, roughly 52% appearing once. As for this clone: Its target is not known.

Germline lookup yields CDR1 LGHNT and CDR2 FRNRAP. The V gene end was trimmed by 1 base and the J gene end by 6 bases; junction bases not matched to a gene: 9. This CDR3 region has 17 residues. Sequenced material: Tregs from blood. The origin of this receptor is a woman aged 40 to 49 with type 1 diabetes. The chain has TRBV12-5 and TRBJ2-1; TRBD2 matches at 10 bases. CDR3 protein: CASGLGLAGVIGNEQFF. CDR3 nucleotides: TGTGCTAGTGGTTTGGGGCTAGCGGGAGTAATCGGCAATGAGCAGTTCTTC.